The present TCR beta chain was sequenced within a study of T cell responses to AZD1222 COVID-19 vaccine. General study findings and limits: Among spike-specific TCRs, nearly half reportedly target unmutated variant regions. AZD1222 recipients seropositive at baseline numbered only 5 to 7.

The repertoire was sequenced with immunoSEQ multiplex PCR; TCRdb's copy has only in-frame clones and lacks some. The sample lists some 120,000 clones; around 83% were seen once. In regard to this clone: Its antigen remains unidentified.

The CDR3 spans 15 residues. Germline assignment: CDR1 LGHDT and CDR2 YNNKEL (reference sequence). The ends were cut back, 0 bases at V and 5 bases at J, with 10 bases in the middle. The receptor's source is an adult in good health. The gene calls are TRBV3-1 (or the pseudogene TRBV3-2) and TRBJ2-2, with D unclear. The input for sequencing was peripheral blood, taken on day 0 of AZD1222 vaccination. The CDR3 DNA reads TGTGCCAGCAGCCAAGAATTTGGGCAGACCGGGGAGCTGTTTTTT. Encoded protein: CASSQEFGQTGELFF.